The 16 T cell receptor beta chains below were found in one sample sequenced in a study of blood T cell repertoires in COVID-19. TCRdb keeps only in-frame clones here, not all; method: immunoSEQ multiplex PCR. The repertoire includes around 340,000 clones, 80% to 90% of them detected once, and approximately 3% sits in the top ten. Input material: peripheral blood. All receptors derive from a man aged 25-45 years with active or convalescent COVID-19.

This rearrangement joins TRBV27 to TRBJ1-1; D gene unclear. CDR3 length equals 12 residues. In germline, CDR1 is MNHEY, CDR2 SMNVEV (reference sequence). Trimming shortened V by 2 bases and J by 10 bases, and 11 bases separated the two germline ends. CDR3 nucleotides: TGTGCCAGCAGTTTAGGCGGCGGGAGAGCTTTCTTT. Its protein is CASSLGGGRAFF.

This clone occurred a few times. The chain couples TRBV7-9 to TRBJ1-1; TRBD1 aligns across 7 bases. This CDR3 is built from 17 residues. The J segment lost 10 bases and the V segment lost 3 bases, leaving 20 bases of the junction unmatched. Germline V CDR1 and CDR2: SEHNR, FQNEAQ (reference sequence). The CDR3, as DNA: TGTGCCAGCAGCTTCGTAACGCCGGGACAGAATCGGATTGGAGCTTTCTTT. It codes for CASSFVTPGQNRIGAFF.

The gene calls are TRBV11-2 and TRBJ1-5; D is ambiguous. The CDR3 spans 14 residues. Germline CDR1 and CDR2: SGHAT and FQNNGV. The V and J ends lost 0 bases and 5 bases respectively, with 8 bases between them. CDR3 region: CASSLDGRDQPQHF. The CDR3 region has the DNA TGTGCCAGCAGCTTAGATGGGAGGGATCAGCCCCAGCATTTT.

Written as DNA, the CDR3 is TGCAGCGCAAAGAGGGAGGGAAGGACCGGGGAGCTGTTTTTT. It yields the protein CSAKREGRTGELFF. The chain couples TRBV29-1 to TRBJ2-2; 7 bases align to TRBD2. Trimming at V came to 7 bases and at J to 5 bases, leaving 10 bases not matched to a gene. This CDR3 spans 14 amino acids. Germline CDR1 SQVTM, CDR2 ANQGSEA.

The CDR3 sequence is CASSYQGGVYHGYTF. In nucleotides, the CDR3 is TGTGCCAGCAGTTACCAAGGGGGCGTGTACCATGGCTACACCTTC. The chain employs TRBV6-2 or TRBV6-3 and TRBJ1-2; 7 nucleotides line up with TRBD1. The CDR3 is made up of 15 amino acids. CDR1 and CDR2 (germline): MNHEY, SVGEGT. V lost 2 bases and J lost 6; bases outside the gene matches: 9.

The rearrangement joins TRBV25-1 to TRBJ1-1; a possible D gene is TRBD1 (6 bases). V dropped 1 base and J dropped 5 bases, with 14 bases sitting between them. CDR3 size: 15 residues. From germline, CDR1 is MGHDK and CDR2 SYGVNS. The CDR3 region has the DNA TGTGCCAGCAGTGAATCTGGCGTGAGGGGGACTGAAGCTTTCTTT. Amino acid sequence: CASSESGVRGTEAFF.

This clone was recorded a few times. The chain joins TRBV11-2 to TRBJ2-1, with 10 bases lining up with TRBD2. V lost 1 base and J lost 9; bases outside the gene matches: 9. CDR1 is SGHAT, CDR2 FQNNGV, per germline. The CDR3 covers 16 residues. The CDR3 DNA is TGTGCCAGCAGCTTAGCCCTAAGCGGGAGGGAGGGTGAGCAGTTCTTC. Its translation: CASSLALSGREGEQFF.

The chain combines TRBV3-1 (or the pseudogene TRBV3-2) with TRBJ1-4; 7 nucleotides line up with TRBD1. After removal of 0 bases from V and 8 bases from J, the junction contained 12 bases not matched to a gene. The length of the CDR3 is 17 residues. Germline CDR1 and CDR2: LGHDT and YNNKEL (reference sequence). The CDR3 DNA follows: TGTGCCAGCAGCCAAGATGGAGGGACAGACTGGAACGAAAAACTGTTTTTT. Its translation: CASSQDGGTDWNEKLFF.

J is TRBJ2-7 and V is TRBV10-3; D ambiguous. CDR3 length: 14 amino acids. V was trimmed by 2 bases and J by 3 bases, leaving 11 bases between them. Germline V gene sequence: CDR1 ENHRY, CDR2 SYGVKD. The CDR3, as DNA: TGTGCCATCAGTGAGAATGACAAAGGCTACGAGCAGTACTTC. Residues: CAISENDKGYEQYF.

V gene TRBV4-2 combines with J gene TRBJ1-2, with TRBD1 identical over 9 bases. The CDR3 is made up of 14 amino acids. CDR1 and CDR2 from the germline V gene are LGHNA and YNFKEQ. J gave up 7 bases and V 4 bases, and 7 bases lay outside the gene matches. CDR3 residues: CASSPPGQGGGYTF. The CDR3, as DNA: TGTGCCAGCAGCCCGCCGGGACAGGGTGGTGGCTACACCTTC.

V gene TRBV2 combines with J gene TRBJ1-2, with a weak D call TRBD1 (6 bases). The CDR3 is 13 amino acids. From germline, CDR1 is SNHLY and CDR2 FYNNEI. The V gene lost 5 bases and the J gene lost 4 bases, with 11 bases spanning the gap. DNA for the CDR3: TGTGCCAGCAGTTCGAGGACAGTCTATGGCTACACCTTC. It codes for CASSSRTVYGYTF.

The chain has TRBV9 and TRBJ2-2; 9 bases agree with TRBD2. Germline values: CDR1 SGDLS, CDR2 YYNGEE. The CDR3 has 15 residues. The junction had 8 bases not matched to a gene; V was cut back by 4 bases and J by 7 bases. The DNA for the CDR3 is TGTGCCAGCAGCTCCAGCGGGGGGCCAGTCGGGGAGCTGTTTTTT. Protein sequence: CASSSSGGPVGELFF. Complete variable domain (other parts from reference TRBV9 and TRBJ2-2): DSGVTQTPKHLITATGQRVTLRCSPRSGDLSVYWYQQSLDQGLQFLIQYYNGEERAKGNILERFSAQQFPDLHSELNLSSLELGDSALYFCASSSSGGPVGELFFGEGSRLTVL.

This clone turned up a few times. V usage is TRBV7-2 and J usage is TRBJ2-2, with 7 nucleotides matching TRBD2. The germline CDR1 and CDR2 sequences are SGHTA and FQGNSA. V was clipped by 1 base and J by 3 bases; unmatched bases: 11. This CDR3 is built from 18 residues. The CDR3 is CASSLDPPPSGYTGELFF. The CDR3 region has the DNA TGTGCCAGCAGCTTAGATCCCCCCCCTAGCGGCTACACCGGGGAGCTGTTTTTT. The variable domain in full, with the rest retrieved from reference TRBV7-2 and TRBJ2-2, is GAGVSQSPSNKVTEKGKDVELRCDPISGHTALYWYRQSLGQGLEFLIYFQGNSAPDKSGLPSDRFSAERTGGSVSTLTIQRTQQEDSAVYLCASSLDPPPSGYTGELFFGEGSRLTVL.

The chain couples TRBV5-6 to TRBJ2-7, with 9 bases fitting TRBD1. There are 12 residues in the CDR3. Trimming at V came to 3 bases and at J to 13 bases, leaving 8 bases not matched to a gene. Germline V gene sequence: CDR1 SGHDT, CDR2 YYEEEE. CDR3 bases: TGTGCCAGCAGCTGGGGGGGACAGGGTTACTACTTC. Translation: CASSWGGQGYYF.

This clone was seen once. V gene TRBV19 combines with J gene TRBJ1-2; D might be TRBD1 (5 bases). Germline V CDR1 and CDR2: LNHDA, SQIVND (reference sequence). With 3 bases removed from V and 8 bases from J, the gap between germline ends came to 16 bases. The CDR3 is made up of 14 amino acids. The CDR3, as DNA: TGTGCCAGTAGTATCACAGGCCAAAGGTCCGGCTACACCTTC. This codes for CASSITGQRSGYTF.

This chain connects TRBV14 to TRBJ1-6; TRBD1 aligns across 7 bases. There are 15 residues in the CDR3. CDR1 SGHDN and CDR2 FVKESK come from the germline V gene. V shed 4 bases, J shed 7 bases, and the junction held 7 bases outside the gene matches. CDR3 nucleotide sequence: TGTGCCAGCAGCCCCCAGGGGGTAGGAAATTCACCCCTCCACTTT. It yields the protein CASSPQGVGNSPLHF.